Presented here are 5 T cell receptor beta chains from one specimen sequenced in a study of cytomegalovirus exposure and HLA in healthy donors. PCR employed 60 Vbeta and 13 Jbeta primers. Assay used: immunoSEQ multiplex PCR; TCRdb lists only in-frame clones, some missing. The sample contains about 180,000 clones, roughly 82% of which appear only once. Specimen: PBMCs. Every receptor here comes from a man aged 40-50 years in good health and CMV-seronegative.

This chain uses TRBV19 with TRBJ2-4, with 8 bases lining up with TRBD2. This CDR3 has 10 residues. The trim removed 11 bases at V and 7 bases at J, leaving 1 base unmatched. Germline CDR1 LNHDA, CDR2 SQIVND (reference sequence). CDR3 residues: CASGGNIQYF. CDR3 DNA sequence: TGTGCCTCGGGGGGGAACATTCAGTACTTC.

This chain links TRBV5-1 with TRBJ1-4, with D unclear. CDR1 is SGHRS and CDR2 is YFSETQ in the germline V gene. V was cut by 1 base and J by 6 bases, with 10 bases left in between. The CDR3 is made up of 14 amino acids. The CDR3 protein is CASSLTDSYEKLFF. CDR3 DNA: TGCGCCAGCAGCTTGACGGACTCTTATGAAAAACTGTTTTTT.

This clone was detected a few times. This rearrangement joins TRBV6-6 to TRBJ2-1, with 9 bases aligning to TRBD2. The germline V gene encodes CDR1 MNHNY and CDR2 SVGAGI (reference sequence). The J segment lost 0 bases and the V segment lost 8 bases, leaving 8 bases of the junction unmatched. CDR3 length equals 16 residues. The CDR3 sequence is CASAAGGPSSYNEQFF. CDR3 in DNA: TGTGCCAGCGCGGCGGGAGGGCCCAGCTCCTACAATGAGCAGTTCTTC.

The chain carries TRBV6-4 and TRBJ2-3; weak D call: TRBD2 (5 bases). From germline, CDR1 is MRHNA and CDR2 SNTAGT. The length of the CDR3 is 15 residues. V was trimmed by 7 bases and J by 3 bases, leaving 17 bases between them. CDR3 in DNA: TGTGCCAGCAAGGCGAGCGCAACGGGGACAGATACGCAGTATTTT. Its protein is CASKASATGTDTQYF.

V is TRBV19 and J is TRBJ2-7, with a weak D call TRBD1 (6 bases). CDR3 length equals 15 residues. V shed 8 bases and J shed 0 bases, with 17 bases lying between them. Germline V CDR1 and CDR2: LNHDA, SQIVND (reference sequence). The DNA for the CDR3 is TGTGCCAGTCGAGGGGGACGCGTGAGCTCCTACGAGCAGTACTTC. Its protein is CASRGGRVSSYEQYF.